Following are 27 T cell receptor beta chains from one sample sequenced in a study of OX40 agonist ivuxolimab in advanced cancers. Assay used: immunoSEQ multiplex PCR; TCRdb lists only in-frame clones, some missing. There are tens of thousands of clones in the sample; about 87% occur only once, and 1.5% to 2% lies in the top ten. Sequenced here: CD4+ or CD8+ T cells sorted from blood, sampled in a trial of the OX40 agonist ivuxolimab. All receptors come from an adult with an advanced solid tumor such as melanoma, head and neck, liver or kidney cancer.

V gene TRBV7-2 combines with J gene TRBJ2-7, with TRBD2 matching over 11 bases. The CDR3 length is 14 residues. The germline V gene has CDR1 SGHTA and CDR2 FQGNSA. Unmatched junction bases numbered 4, after V lost 5 bases and J lost 4 bases. CDR3 nucleotides: TGTGCCAGCAGCCCAACTAGCGGGAGTTACGAGCAGTACTTC. This sequence encodes CASSPTSGSYEQYF. Full variable domain (rest looked up from reference TRBV7-2 and TRBJ2-7): GAGVSQSPSNKVTEKGKDVELRCDPISGHTALYWYRQSLGQGLEFLIYFQGNSAPDKSGLPSDRFSAERTGGSVSTLTIQRTQQEDSAVYLCASSPTSGSYEQYFGPGTRLTVT.

This chain uses TRBV11-2 with TRBJ2-5; the D gene is possibly TRBD2 (7 bases). With 3 bases removed from V and 5 bases from J, the gap between germline ends came to 13 bases. The CDR3 contains 14 residues. Germline V lookup: CDR1 SGHAT, CDR2 FQNNGV. The DNA of the CDR3 is TGTGCCAGCAGCTTGGGGGGGGGCTATGAGACCCAGTACTTC. Translated: CASSLGGGYETQYF.

This chain connects TRBV18 to TRBJ2-1; a possible D gene is TRBD1 (5 bases). The germline CDR1 and CDR2 sequences are KGHSH and LQKENI. Between the trimmed V and J ends, which lost 3 bases and 5 bases, there was a span of 8 bases. The CDR3 sequence is 13 residues long. CDR3 nucleotide sequence: TGTGCCAGCTCACCCGACAGAAACAATGAGCAGTTCTTC. This codes for CASSPDRNNEQFF.

The DNA of the CDR3 is TGTGCCAGCAGTTACGAGTGGGGGGGCCCAGATACGCAGTATTTT. It is translated as CASSYEWGGPDTQYF. V and J are TRBV6-5 and TRBJ2-3, with D perhaps matching TRBD2 (7 bases). CDR3 length: 15 amino acids. V was pared by 2 bases and J by 4 bases, with 13 bases between. In germline, CDR1 is MNHEY, CDR2 SVGAGI.

The gene calls are TRBV5-6 and TRBJ2-7; 7 bases fit TRBD1. The CDR3 sequence is 14 residues long. Losses at the gene ends were 2 bases for V and 7 bases for J; bases not matched to a gene: 9. The germline gives CDR1 SGHDT, CDR2 YYEEEE. The CDR3 nucleotides are TGTGCCAGCAGCTTCAGGTACAGGGGCACGGAGCAGTACTTC. Its protein product is CASSFRYRGTEQYF.

This clone has just one count. The genes are TRBV29-1 and TRBJ1-2; no clear D. Germline-derived CDR1 and CDR2 are SQVTM and ANQGSEA. V dropped 3 bases and J dropped 0 bases, with 8 bases sitting between them. This CDR3 contains 13 residues. DNA of the CDR3: TGCAGCGTTGATAAGCAGCCTAACTATGGCTACACCTTC. The encoded protein is CSVDKQPNYGYTF. Together with reference TRBV29-1 and TRBJ1-2, the CDR3 gives the full variable domain: SAVISQKPSRDICQRGTSLTIQCQVDSQVTMMFWYRQQPGQSLTLIATANQGSEATYESGFVIDKFPISRPNLTFSTLTVSNMSPEDSSIYLCSVDKQPNYGYTFGSGTRLTVV.

This clone was observed a handful of times. This rearrangement joins TRBV7-9 to TRBJ1-5; the match to TRBD1 covers 8 bases. The J segment lost 2 bases and the V segment lost 0 bases, leaving 3 bases of the junction unmatched. Germline CDR1 SEHNR, CDR2 FQNEAQ (reference sequence). This CDR3 is 16 amino acids long. In DNA form, the CDR3 reads TGTGCCAGCAGCTTAGCGCAGGGGGCTGGCAATCAGCCCCAGCATTTT. Protein: CASSLAQGAGNQPQHF.

The V gene is TRBV7-2, the J gene TRBJ1-1; D gene ambiguous. This CDR3 has 13 residues. V was trimmed by 3 bases and J by 3 bases, leaving 8 bases between them. Germline loops: CDR1 SGHTA, CDR2 FQGNSA. CDR3 sequence: CASSLWEDTEAFF. DNA of the CDR3: TGTGCCAGCAGCTTGTGGGAAGACACTGAAGCTTTCTTT.

The chain employs TRBV30 and TRBJ2-7; D call uncertain. Trimming shortened V by 1 base and J by 0 bases, and 10 bases separated the two germline ends. The length of the CDR3 is 14 residues. Germline values: CDR1 GTSNPN, CDR2 SVGIG (reference sequence). The CDR3 region is CAWSGSLSSYEQYF. The CDR3 region has the DNA TGTGCCTGGAGTGGGAGTTTAAGCTCCTACGAGCAGTACTTC.

The CDR3 region has the DNA TGTGCCAGCACCCCGGGACAGCTTTATGGCTACACCTTC. Amino acid sequence: CASTPGQLYGYTF. This sequence joins TRBV7-2 and TRBJ1-2, with 7 nucleotides matching TRBD1. The CDR3 is 13 amino acids. CDR1 and CDR2 from the germline V gene are SGHTA and FQGNSA. Unmatched junction bases numbered 7, after V lost 7 bases and J lost 5 bases.

This clone was detected once. The chain joins TRBV7-6 to TRBJ1-1, with 8 bases identical to TRBD1. Trimming at V came to 4 bases and at J to 6 bases, leaving 10 bases not matched to a gene. This CDR3 is built from 15 residues. Looked up from germline, CDR1 is SGHVS and CDR2 is FNYEAQ. In DNA form, the CDR3 reads TGTGCCAGCAGCTCCAGTTCTCAGGGGGCGGCTGAAGCTTTCTTT. The encoded protein is CASSSSSQGAAEAFF.

The rearrangement uses TRBV7-9 and TRBJ1-1; 8 positions match TRBD1. The CDR3 totals 13 residues. The V and J ends lost 1 base and 6 bases, in that order; junction bases with no gene match: 1. The germline CDR1 and CDR2 sequences are SEHNR and FQNEAQ (reference sequence). CDR3 amino acids: CASSLGTGPEAFF. The DNA for the CDR3 is TGTGCCAGCAGCTTAGGGACAGGGCCTGAAGCTTTCTTT.

The chain combines TRBV19 with TRBJ2-2; weak D call: TRBD1 (6 bases). CDR1 is LNHDA and CDR2 is SQIVND in the germline V gene (reference sequence). The CDR3 has 15 amino acids. V lost 6 bases to trimming and J lost 3 bases, with 14 bases between them. The CDR3 region has the DNA TGTGCCAGTAGGCATAACGACAGGTACACCGGGGAGCTGTTTTTT. Translated: CASRHNDRYTGELFF. Full variable domain (rest looked up from reference TRBV19 and TRBJ2-2): DGGITQSPKYLFRKEGQNVTLSCEQNLNHDAMYWYRQDPGQGLRLIYYSQIVNDFQKGDIAEGYSVSREKKESFPLTVTSAQKNPTAFYLCASRHNDRYTGELFFGEGSRLTVL.

To note about this clone: The junction differs from germline at one of its ends, possibly a read error. The chain couples TRBV28 to TRBJ2-6; perhaps TRBD1 as D (6 bases). Germline loops: CDR1 MDHEN, CDR2 SYDVKM. The CDR3 totals 19 residues. Here the CDR3 DNA reads TGTGCCAGCAGCACGGTCCCAACGAGGGGGTATTCTGAGGCCAACGTCCTGACTTTC. This codes for CASSTVPTRGYSEANVLTF.

Here the CDR3 reads CASREGQGRGTEAFF. The CDR3 bases are TGTGCCAGCAGGGAAGGACAGGGCCGGGGGACTGAAGCTTTCTTT. V is TRBV7-9 and J is TRBJ1-1; TRBD1 matches at 8 bases. The CDR3 totals 15 residues. Trimming at V came to 6 bases and at J to 5 bases, leaving 11 bases not matched to a gene. Germline CDR1 is SEHNR and CDR2 is FQNEAQ (reference sequence).

This chain uses TRBV4-3 with TRBJ1-6, with D unresolved. There are 14 residues in the CDR3. V dropped 1 base and J dropped 8 bases, with 9 bases sitting between them. Germline V lookup: CDR1 LGHNA, CDR2 YSLEER. The DNA for the CDR3 is TGCGCCAGCAGCCAAGGCCTAAGGGATTCACCCCTCCACTTT. This translates into CASSQGLRDSPLHF.

V is TRBV9 and J is TRBJ1-1; no reliable D call. This CDR3 spans 13 amino acids. CDR1 SGDLS and CDR2 YYNGEE come from the germline V gene. V gave up 2 bases and J gave up 0 bases, with 5 bases separating them. This chain's CDR3 is CASSVGMNTEAFF. The CDR3 nucleotides read TGTGCCAGCAGCGTGGGTATGAACACTGAAGCTTTCTTT.

V usage is TRBV14 and J usage is TRBJ1-3; D gene ambiguous. CDR3 length: 13 residues. Germline assignment: CDR1 SGHDN and CDR2 FVKESK. Trimming left V 8 bases short and J 0 bases short, with 8 bases between. In DNA form, the CDR3 reads TGTGCCAGCCGGCCGTCCTCTGGAAACACCATATATTTT. It specifies CASRPSSGNTIYF. Full variable domain (remainder filled in from reference TRBV14 and TRBJ1-3): EAGVTQFPSHSVIEKGQTVTLRCDPISGHDNLYWYRRVMGKEIKFLLHFVKESKQDESGMPNNRFLAERTGGTYSTLKVQPAELEDSGVYFCASRPSSGNTIYFGEGSWLTVV.

This clone was counted a single time. The chain carries TRBV1 and TRBJ2-3; the table names TRBD2, a call not compared with the DNA. TRBV1 is a known pseudogene. The CDR3 extends over 17 amino acids. The DNA for the CDR3 is TGCACCAGCAGCCATCCCCGACTAGCGGGGGAAACAGATACGCAGTATTTT. As protein: CTSSHPRLAGETDTQYF.

V is TRBV5-8 and J is TRBJ1-5; D not resolved. The ends were cut back, 0 bases at V and 1 base at J, with 14 bases in the middle. CDR1 is SGHTS, CDR2 YDEGEE, per germline. The CDR3 covers 17 residues. CDR3 region: CASSLASGVSSNQPQHF. The DNA of the CDR3 is TGTGCCAGCAGCTTGGCCTCTGGGGTCTCAAGCAATCAGCCCCAGCATTTT.

This sequence joins TRBV29-1 and TRBJ2-3; TRBD1 aligns across 7 bases. Germline CDR1 and CDR2: SQVTM and ANQGSEA. Losses at the gene ends were 0 bases for V and 6 bases for J; bases not matched to a gene: 9. The CDR3 has 15 amino acids. The CDR3 DNA reads as TGCAGCGTTGAAGAGGGGGACAGAAGCTTTGATACGCAGTATTTT. Protein: CSVEEGDRSFDTQYF.

The chain couples TRBV7-9 to TRBJ1-1, with TRBD1 identical over 8 bases. This CDR3 is 13 amino acids long. V shed 5 bases, J shed 1 base, and the junction held 0 bases outside the gene matches. From germline, CDR1 is SEHNR and CDR2 FQNEAQ (reference sequence). For the CDR3, the DNA is TGTGCCAGCAGCGGACAGGGGAACACTGAAGCTTTCTTT. Translating it yields CASSGQGNTEAFF.

This chain uses TRBV7-9 with TRBJ1-5, with D unclear. Germline loops: CDR1 SEHNR, CDR2 FQNEAQ (reference sequence). The CDR3 is 12 amino acids. Trimming stripped 1 base from V and 5 bases from J, with 3 bases between. CDR3 bases: TGTGCCAGCAGCTTAGACGATCAGCCCCAGCATTTT. Translation gives CASSLDDQPQHF.

The chain recombines TRBV10-2 with TRBJ2-1; tentatively, D is TRBD1 (6 bases). This CDR3 comprises 15 residues. CDR1 WSHSY and CDR2 SAAADI come from the germline V gene. Between the trimmed V and J ends, which lost 6 bases and 8 bases, there was a span of 20 bases. The CDR3 DNA reads TGCGCCAGCAGGACTGAGGCGACCTCAGGGGATGAGCAGTTCTTC. The encoded protein is CASRTEATSGDEQFF.

V and J are TRBV18 and TRBJ2-2; D might be TRBD2 (6 bases). V lost 1 base and J lost 7, with 10 bases in between. The CDR3 is made up of 14 amino acids. CDR1 and CDR2 (germline): KGHSH, LQKENI. CDR3 nucleotides: TGTGCCAGCTCACCACGACTAGAGGACGGGGAGCTGTTTTTT. It translates to CASSPRLEDGELFF.

The V gene is TRBV6-6, the J gene TRBJ2-7; 8 bases line up with TRBD2. CDR3 size: 15 residues. From germline, CDR1 is MNHNY and CDR2 SVGAGI (reference sequence). V lost 6 bases, J lost 3 bases, and 10 bases stayed unmatched. The DNA for the CDR3 is TGTGCCAGCAGCGAGTCTGCGGGGGGAGGCTACGAGCAGTACTTC. It encodes CASSESAGGGYEQYF.

The V call is TRBV7-2, the J call TRBJ2-7; TRBD1 matches at 11 bases. Germline V lookup: CDR1 SGHTA, CDR2 FQGNSA. CDR3 length equals 14 residues. V gave up 5 bases and J gave up 6 bases; unmatched junction bases: 6. The CDR3 region has the DNA TGTGCCAGCAGCCGGGACAGGGGGGGAGGCGAGCAGTACTTC. Protein: CASSRDRGGGEQYF.